This is a list of T cell receptor beta chains from one sample in a study of shared T cell receptors in the human thymus. Repertoires were generated with immunoSEQ multiplex PCR, while TCRdb's copy carries only in-frame clones and drops some. In the table there are 500,000 to 550,000 clones, around 82% of which are singletons. These records were also assigned to another study, of human thymus T cells.

Material: thymocytes. These receptors were obtained from a boy under two years old with a congenital heart defect. Both conserved end residues are part of each CDR3. The D gene is left open where the match is weak. Clone size is given for some rows only: seen once, a few or many times, or a class if the clone is expanded.

TRBJ1-4,TRBV4-2,.,.,TGTGCCAGCAGCCATCCTACAGCGGCTTCAACTAATGAAAAACTGTTTTTT,CASSHPTAASTNEKLFF
TRBJ2-1,TRBV7-2,TRBD1,.,TGTGCCAGCAGCTCGGACAGGGTCGATGAGCAGTTCTTC,CASSSDRVDEQFF
TRBJ2-7,TRBV6-1,TRBD1,.,TGTGCCAGCAGTGTTGGACAGGGTGAGATAAACGAGCAGTACTTC,CASSVGQGEINEQYF
TRBJ2-7,TRBV7-6,TRBD1,.,TGTGCCAGCAGCTTAGGGGGACAGTCCTACGAGCAGTACTTC,CASSLGGQSYEQYF
TRBJ1-2,TRBV6-6,TRBD1,.,TGTGCCAGCAGTCCGGGACAGGCTTACTATGGCTACACCTTC,CASSPGQAYYGYTF
TRBJ2-3,TRBV27,TRBD2,.,TGTGCCAGCAGTTTCGGGACTAGCGGGAGGTCAGCAGCAGATACGCAGTATTTT,CASSFGTSGRSAADTQYF
TRBJ2-1,TRBV5-1,.,few,TGCGCCAGCAATGTTTACCCTAGGAGCAATGAGCAGTTCTTC,CASNVYPRSNEQFF
TRBJ2-1,TRBV19,TRBD1,.,TGTGCCAGTAGTGTGACAGGGAATAACAATGAGCAGTTCTTC,CASSVTGNNNEQFF
TRBJ2-7,TRBV19,.,few,TGTGCCAGTAGTATTATCAGCCTTGAGGGCTACGAGCAGTACTTC,CASSIISLEGYEQYF
TRBJ1-5,TRBV19,.,.,TGTGCCAGTACCCAGGGGAGGGCTGTCCCCAATCAGCCCCAGCATTTT,CASTQGRAVPNQPQHF
TRBJ1-2,TRBV29-1,.,.,TGCAGCGTTGAATGGGGTTCAGGGGCCCTCTCCTATGGCTACACCTTC,CSVEWGSGALSYGYTF
TRBJ2-1,TRBV9,.,.,TGTGCCAGCAGCGAGCTGGACATCCCATCCTACAATGAGCAGTTCTTC,CASSELDIPSYNEQFF
TRBJ2-1,TRBV11-3,TRBD2,.,TGTGCCAGCAGCTCAATAGCGGGAGTATTATCCTACAATGAGCAGTTCTTC,CASSSIAGVLSYNEQFF
TRBJ2-1,TRBV27,.,.,TGTGCCAGCAGTTTTGGGAGGGGGGCTGCTATAATCAATGAGCAGTTCTTC,CASSFGRGAAIINEQFF
TRBJ1-5,TRBV29-1,.,.,TGCAGCGTTGGAGCGAATGACAATCAGCCCCAGCATTTT,CSVGANDNQPQHF
TRBJ1-2,TRBV27,TRBD1,.,TGTGCCAGCAGCCACAGGGGCTATGGCTACACCTTC,CASSHRGYGYTF
TRBJ2-4,TRBV7-8,.,.,TGTGCCAGCAGTTTTCGCCCCCGGCCAGGTGGTTCCCTGGACATTCAGTACTTC,CASSFRPRPGGSLDIQYF
TRBJ2-1,TRBV11-2,.,.,TGTGCCAGCAGCTTAAGCTTGGGCCCCGGAGGGAATGAGCAGTTCTTC,CASSLSLGPGGNEQFF
TRBJ1-1,TRBV11-2,TRBD1,.,TGTGCCAGCAGCCCGACAGGGGATGGGAACACTGAAGCTTTCTTT,CASSPTGDGNTEAFF
TRBJ1-1,TRBV7-9,.,.,TGTGCCAGCAGCATTAATCCGAGTGCTTTCTTT,CASSINPSAFF
TRBJ2-7,TRBV2,TRBD2,.,TGTGCCAGCAGTGCCCGGGAGGTCGAGCAGTACTTC,CASSAREVEQYF
TRBJ1-4,TRBV6-5,.,.,TGTGCCAGCAGTTACCACAGGGAATATGGTGAAAAACTGTTTTTT,CASSYHREYGEKLFF
TRBJ2-2,TRBV6-1,.,few,TGTGCCAGCAGTGACTATATTCCCGGGGAGCTGTTTTTT,CASSDYIPGELFF
TRBJ1-1,TRBV21-1,.,.,TGTGCCAGCAGCAAAAAAGAGACAGGGCGCACTGAAGCTTTCTTT,CASSKKETGRTEAFF
TRBJ2-7,TRBV4-3,.,.,TGCGCCAGCAGCCAAGCCAGGGGCGTCTCCTACGAGCAGTACTTC,CASSQARGVSYEQYF
TRBJ2-5,TRBV7-7,.,.,TGTGCCAGCAGCCACGCGGGAGAGACCCAGTACTTC,CASSHAGETQYF
TRBJ2-7,TRBV5-1,.,once,TGCGCCAGCAGCCCCCGGGTTTCCGCCTACGAGCAGTACTTC,CASSPRVSAYEQYF
TRBJ1-1,TRBV29-1,.,.,TGCAGCGATTGCCAGGCGCCCGACACTGAAGCTTTCTTT,CSDCQAPDTEAFF
TRBJ1-1,TRBV13,TRBD1,.,TGTGCCAGCAGCTTAGACGGGACAGGGCAGGGGAAGGCTTTCTTT,CASSLDGTGQGKAFF
TRBJ2-7,TRBV25-1,TRBD2,.,TGTGCCAGCAGTGAACCTACTGGGACTAGCGGGAGGGATGAGCAGTACTTC,CASSEPTGTSGRDEQYF
TRBJ2-7,TRBV10-2,.,.,TGCGCCAGCAGATTGAGACAGGAGTCCTACGAGCAGTACTTC,CASRLRQESYEQYF
TRBJ2-7,TRBV25-1,TRBD2,.,TGTGCCAGCAGTGTCCTTAGCGGGAGGGCCGGCTACGAGCAGTACTTC,CASSVLSGRAGYEQYF
TRBJ2-1,TRBV6-4,TRBD2,.,TGTGCCAGCAGTCTCGGGCGGGAGCCACCCTACAATGAGCAGTTCTTC,CASSLGREPPYNEQFF
TRBJ2-2,TRBV7-9,TRBD2,.,TGTGCCAGCAGCGCCCTAGCGGCGCACACCGGGGAGCTGTTTTTT,CASSALAAHTGELFF
TRBJ1-1,TRBV18,TRBD1,.,TGTGCCAGCTCACAGGGGGCGGTGAACACTGAAGCTTTCTTT,CASSQGAVNTEAFF
TRBJ2-7,TRBV28,TRBD1,few,TGTGCCAGCAAAAGACAGGGTGCCGAGCAGTACTTC,CASKRQGAEQYF
TRBJ2-1,TRBV5-1,TRBD2,.,TGCGCCAGCAGCCCGCCGGCTAGCGGGAGCAATGAGCAGTTCTTC,CASSPPASGSNEQFF
TRBJ2-3,TRBV4-1,TRBD2,.,TGCGCCAGCAGCCAAGATATCGCGGGAGTCACAGATACGCAGTATTTT,CASSQDIAGVTDTQYF
TRBJ2-1,TRBV4-3,TRBD2,.,TGCGCCAGCAGCCATGAAGCGGGAGAAAGATACAATGAGCAGTTCTTC,CASSHEAGERYNEQFF
TRBJ2-5,TRBV9,.,.,TGTGCCAGCAGCGTAGTAGGGACAAAGAAAGAGACCCAGTACTTC,CASSVVGTKKETQYF
TRBJ1-5,TRBV5-4,.,.,TGTGCCAGCAGCCTCAGGCCAGGTAATCAGCCCCAGCATTTT,CASSLRPGNQPQHF
TRBJ2-7,TRBV27,.,.,TGTGCCAGCAGCTGGAGGTCCTTTGGCTCCTACGAGCAGTACTTC,CASSWRSFGSYEQYF
TRBJ1-2,TRBV21-1,.,.,TGTGCCAGCAGCAAGGAGGGTTATGGCTACACCTTC,CASSKEGYGYTF
TRBJ2-5,TRBV30,TRBD2,.,TGTGCCTGGAGTGTTCAAGGGAGGGAGAAGACCCAGTACTTC,CAWSVQGREKTQYF
TRBJ1-2,TRBV29-1,TRBD1,.,TGCAGCGTGGACAGGGGGTTGGACTATGGCTACACCTTC,CSVDRGLDYGYTF
TRBJ2-7,TRBV7-8,TRBD2,.,TGTGCCAGCAGCCTAAGCGGGAGAGACAACGAGCAGTACTTC,CASSLSGRDNEQYF
TRBJ2-5,TRBV5-1,TRBD1,.,TGCGCCAGCAGCTTGGCCGGGACAGGGATGGAAGAGACCCAGTACTTC,CASSLAGTGMEETQYF
TRBJ1-4,TRBV20-1,.,.,TGCAGTGCTAGGCGGAATGAAAAACTGTTTTTT,CSARRNEKLFF
TRBJ2-7,TRBV29-1,.,.,TGCAGCGTTCGACAGGCAGAGGTATTCGAGCAGTACTTC,CSVRQAEVFEQYF
TRBJ1-1,TRBV4-3,TRBD1,.,TGCGCCAGCAGCCAGGGAACAGGGGCCGACACTGAAGCTTTCTTT,CASSQGTGADTEAFF
TRBJ2-3,TRBV7-8,.,.,TGTGCCAGCAGCTTAGTTCGGGAGAGAGGAGATACGCAGTATTTT,CASSLVRERGDTQYF
TRBJ2-3,TRBV10-2,.,.,TGCGCCAGCAGTTCGAGGCAGGGAAAAACAGATACGCAGTATTTT,CASSSRQGKTDTQYF
TRBJ2-3,TRBV7-2,.,.,TGTGCCAGCAGCCCGAGGTGGACAGATACGCAGTATTTT,CASSPRWTDTQYF
TRBJ2-1,TRBV15,TRBD2,.,TGTGCCACCAGCAGTTTAGCGGGGCCCTACAATGAGCAGTTCTTC,CATSSLAGPYNEQFF
TRBJ2-5,TRBV9,TRBD2,.,TGTGCCAGCGGGAGCGGGAGGGCCAGGGAGACCCAGTACTTC,CASGSGRARETQYF
TRBJ2-7,TRBV11-3,TRBD2,.,TGTGCCAGCAGCTTATTGACTAGCGGATACCCCAGCGAGCAGTACTTC,CASSLLTSGYPSEQYF
TRBJ1-2,TRBV28,TRBD1,.,TGTGCCAGCAGTGGGGACAGTCTTAACTATGGCTACACCTTC,CASSGDSLNYGYTF
TRBJ2-1,TRBV30,.,.,TGTGCCTGGAGTCCCCCCAGCGGACGCTCCTACAATGAGCAGTTCTTC,CAWSPPSGRSYNEQFF
TRBJ2-7,TRBV19,.,once,TGTGCCAGTAGTTTTCGAGGGGGGGGCTCCTACGAGCAGTACTTC,CASSFRGGGSYEQYF
TRBJ2-3,TRBV23-1,.,.,TGCGCCAGCAGTCAATCGAGCAGGGGGGAGCAGTATTTT,CASSQSSRGEQYF